The present TCR beta chain was sequenced within a study of cytotoxic CD8 clonotypes in ibrutinib-treated CLL. The length of the CDR3 is 16 residues. Some clones are missing from TCRdb's copy, which holds only in-frame ones; the method was immunoSEQ multiplex PCR. The data hold under 300,000 clones, with 70% observed a single time. The receptor was isolated from a human donor with chronic lymphocytic leukemia. This specimen consisted of PBMCs, obtained after 24 months of ibrutinib treatment. The chain is built from TRBV21-1 and TRBJ1-2; the D call TRBD1 from the table was never checked on the DNA. TRBV21-1 is marked as a pseudogene. The CDR3 DNA is TGTGCCAGCAGCAATTCGGAGTCGCACAGGGGAGACGGCTACACCTTC. This sequence encodes CASSNSESHRGDGYTF.